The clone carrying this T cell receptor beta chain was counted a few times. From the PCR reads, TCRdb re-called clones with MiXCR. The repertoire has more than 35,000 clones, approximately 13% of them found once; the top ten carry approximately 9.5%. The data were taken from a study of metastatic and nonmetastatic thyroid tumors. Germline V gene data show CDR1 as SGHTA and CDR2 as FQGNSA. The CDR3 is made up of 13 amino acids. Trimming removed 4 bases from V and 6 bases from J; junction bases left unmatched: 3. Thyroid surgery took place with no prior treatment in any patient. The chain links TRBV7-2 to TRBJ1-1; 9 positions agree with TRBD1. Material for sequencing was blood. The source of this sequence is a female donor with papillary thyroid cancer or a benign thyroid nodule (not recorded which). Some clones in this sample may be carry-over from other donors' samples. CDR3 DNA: TGTGCCAGCAGCTGGACAGGGGCGGCTGAAGCTTTCTTT. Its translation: CASSWTGAAEAFF.